The clone carrying this TCR beta chain has a handful of counts. The data belong to a study of cytomegalovirus exposure and HLA in healthy donors. Researchers ran the PCR with 60 Vbeta and 13 Jbeta primers. Only in-frame clones appear in the TCRdb table, and some are missing; sequencing was by immunoSEQ multiplex PCR. The table has about 130,000 clones, 8% to 11% seen once. Sequencing was carried out using PBMCs. The source is a young woman in good health and CMV-seropositive.

This CDR3 is CSVGFGQGNEKLFF. DNA for the CDR3: TGCAGCGTTGGTTTTGGACAGGGAAATGAAAAACTGTTTTTT. This chain uses TRBV29-1 with TRBJ1-4; 8 nucleotides line up with TRBD1. With V trimmed by 4 bases and J by 5 bases, 6 bases remained unmatched. There are 14 residues in the CDR3. Germline V gene lookup returns CDR1 SQVTM and CDR2 ANQGSEA.